The text below deals with one T cell receptor (beta chain). This clonotype was recorded a few times. Its specific antigen is unknown. Qualities for individual bases were not recorded, and no much larger clone is one base off. The roughly 39 donors, aged about 6 to 90 years, were systemically healthy Caucasian individuals from Russia. Each donor gave around 9 milliliters of peripheral blood, collected into EDTA-treated Vacutainer tubes. Ficoll-Paque density-gradient centrifugation was used to isolate PBMCs, with at least 6 million obtained per sample. Total RNA, at least 5 micrograms per sample, was extracted from PBMCs with Trizol reagent. The percentages of naive CD45RAhigh/CD27high T cells were determined by flow cytometry on a PBMC aliquot from every donor. The data belong to a study of blood T cells in healthy people across ages (dated by TCRdb to between 2014 and 2017). Concerning the study at large: In model experiments, template switching captured roughly one uniquely barcoded TCR beta cDNA molecule for every two T cells. Age-related changes in TCR beta repertoire diversity were measured in the study by deep sequencing normalized with unique cDNA molecular identifiers. The donors were split into four age groups: young (average 16 years), middle-aged (39), aged (approximately 59) and long-lived (approximately 80). To avoid experimental bias, donors of different ages were randomly spread across the sequencing lanes. For two donors (one aged 18 to 30 and one aged 80 or older), the study analyzed two additional independent replicas of 1 million unique cDNA reads from the same blood draw.

The paper as a whole reports these results and caveats: Conclusive comparison of naive and antigen-experienced compartments was prevented by the profiling of bulk unsorted PBMCs. Donor CMV infection status was unknown, potentially confounding age-related changes in expanded clonotypes. Observed TCR beta diversity per million T cells fell roughly linearly with age, and a significant reduction was already apparent by age approximately 40. Estimates of total diversity based on one million sequenced T cells were considered lower bounds and underestimates. Compared with the aged group, the long-lived group had more naive CD4+ T cells, fewer expanded clones and increased TCR diversity, suggesting age selection. Observed TCR beta diversity correlated strongly with the percentage of naive T cells measured by flow cytometry.

The method behind the library was 5' RACE. A second roughly 7 to 11 cycle PCR used a sample-barcoded 5' primer and a J-beta primer mix. A template-switch 5' adaptor carrying 12 random nucleotides introduced a unique molecular identifier onto each TCR beta cDNA molecule. Each sample yielded at least 2.5 million CDR3-containing paired-end reads. All of the RNA was converted into first-strand cDNA using the Mint cDNA synthesis kit, with a TRBC-specific oligonucleotide serving as the primer. Following uracil-DNA glycosylase treatment, a first 18-cycle PCR with universal primers M1SS and BC2_uni_R was performed on all cDNA. The paper's data handling went like this. Each sample was normalized by randomly selecting 1 million high-quality reads, each carrying a distinct molecular identifier. Instead of being binned into consensus sequences, reads that shared molecular identifiers were thrown out. MiTCR, run with a Q25 quality threshold and the strictest error-elimination algorithm, handled CDR3 identification, clonotype clustering and error correction. A nonparametric unseen species model using Euler transformation provided a lower-bound estimate of total TCR beta diversity. Clones were called with MiXCR by TCRdb after fastp trimmed the public reads at Q25, and only in-frame beta chains were retained. Duplicate CDR3 protein sequences are folded into a single record with the most common DNA and genes. The V and J calls follow TCRdb's processing rather than the paper's. The sample table records around 1,900,000 distinct CDR3 sequences; roughly two fifths of these occur just once. Of the sample, roughly 24% is held by the ten largest clones.

CDR1 SEHNR and CDR2 FQNEAQ are derived from the germline V gene (reference sequence). V gives up 5 bases and J gives up 5 bases, and the segment between their germline ends measures 15 bases. The CDR3 starts with the cysteine, ends with the phenylalanine, and has 14 residues. Of the read, only the CDR3 DNA is kept; its 42 bases are in frame from base 1. Sample: blood. This receptor was identified in a human donor in good health. Rearrangement joined TRBV7-9 to TRBJ2-5; no D gene is confidently identified. CDR3 reads: CASSVKGSTETQYF. The DNA is TGTGCCAGCAGCGTTAAAGGGTCCACGGAGACCCAGTACTTC.